Below, 7 T cell receptor beta chains from the same sample are listed, as sequenced in a study of Graves' ophthalmopathy and Graves' hyperthyroidism. Amplification of the TCR beta CDR3 regions used RNA transcripts (as template). First-round RT-PCR employed HTBI primers, with a second-round multiplex PCR after it. TCRdb analysed the multiplex PCR reads with MiXCR anew, one entry per CDR3 protein. Here the sample spans under 350,000 distinct CDR3 sequences, 15% to 20% being singletons. Sequencing used peripheral blood. Every receptor here comes from an adult man with Graves' ophthalmopathy.

This clonotype was detected ten times or more. The chain employs TRBV12-3 or TRBV12-4 and TRBJ2-2; possibly TRBD1 for D (5 bases). The V gene lost 6 bases and the J gene lost 4 bases, with 9 bases spanning the gap. This CDR3 is built from 13 residues. The CDR3 protein is CASRGQFTGELFF. The CDR3 DNA sequence: TGTGCCAGCAGAGGACAATTCACCGGGGAGCTGTTTTTT.

This clonotype has ten or more counts. The chain has TRBV6-2 or TRBV6-3 and TRBJ1-5, with D unclear. This CDR3 comprises 14 residues. Per the germline V gene, CDR1 is MNHEY and CDR2 is SVGEGT. Trimming shortened V by 4 bases and J by 0 bases, and 7 bases separated the two germline ends. The CDR3 DNA is TGTGCCAGCAGTTCCAGCGGTAGCAATCAGCCCCAGCATTTT. Encoded protein: CASSSSGSNQPQHF.

This clonotype was observed at least ten times. V usage is TRBV19 and J usage is TRBJ1-5, with TRBD1 as a possible D gene (5 bases). Germline V gene data show CDR1 as LNHDA and CDR2 as SQIVND (reference sequence). The CDR3 totals 14 residues. The germline V and J ends were trimmed by 5 bases and 0 bases, with 8 bases remaining between them. The CDR3 sequence is CASSRGTSNQPQHF. The CDR3 bases are TGTGCCAGTAGTCGAGGGACTAGCAATCAGCCCCAGCATTTT.

The chain carries TRBV12-3 or TRBV12-4 and TRBJ1-5; possibly TRBD1 for D (6 bases). V gave up 3 bases and J gave up 6 bases, with 9 bases separating them. The CDR3 runs to 13 residues. The CDR3, as DNA: TGTGCCAGCAGTTTCGGACAGCCTCAGCCCCAGCATTTT. It specifies CASSFGQPQPQHF.

V is TRBV15 and J is TRBJ1-1, with unresolved D. The CDR3 is 14 amino acids. Trimming left V 4 bases short and J 6 bases short, with 15 bases between. Germline V gives CDR1 LNHNV, CDR2 YYDKDF (reference sequence). The CDR3 region is CATSIKTHAAEAFF. The CDR3 DNA reads as TGTGCCACCAGCATAAAAACCCACGCCGCTGAAGCTTTCTTT. Drawing the rest from reference TRBV15 and TRBJ1-1, the complete variable domain is DAMVIQNPRYQVTQFGKPVTLSCSQTLNHNVMYWYQQKSSQAPKLLFHYYDKDFNNEADTPDNFQSRRPNTSFCFLDIRSPGLGDTAMYLCATSIKTHAAEAFFGQGTRLTVV.

The table lists this clonotype with many counts. The V call is TRBV6-2 or TRBV6-3, the J call TRBJ2-3; 14 nucleotides match TRBD2. CDR3 length: 17 amino acids. Germline lookup yields CDR1 MNHEY and CDR2 SVGEGT. Trimming cost V 6 bases and J 3 bases; bases outside gene matches: 8. Here the CDR3 DNA reads TGTGCCAGCAGACCCTTAGGACTAGCGGGAGGAACAGATACGCAGTATTTT. Translation: CASRPLGLAGGTDTQYF.

A remark on this clonotype: One end of the junction fails to match germline, which may point to a read error. The gene calls are TRBV4-1 and TRBJ2-6, with D possibly TRBD1 on 5 matching bases. Germline lookup yields CDR1 MGHRA and CDR2 YSYEKL. This CDR3 comprises 16 residues. CDR3 sequence: CAISQGPNSGANVLTF. As DNA, the CDR3 is TGCGCCATCAGCCAAGGTCCGAACTCTGGGGCCAACGTCTTGACTTTC.